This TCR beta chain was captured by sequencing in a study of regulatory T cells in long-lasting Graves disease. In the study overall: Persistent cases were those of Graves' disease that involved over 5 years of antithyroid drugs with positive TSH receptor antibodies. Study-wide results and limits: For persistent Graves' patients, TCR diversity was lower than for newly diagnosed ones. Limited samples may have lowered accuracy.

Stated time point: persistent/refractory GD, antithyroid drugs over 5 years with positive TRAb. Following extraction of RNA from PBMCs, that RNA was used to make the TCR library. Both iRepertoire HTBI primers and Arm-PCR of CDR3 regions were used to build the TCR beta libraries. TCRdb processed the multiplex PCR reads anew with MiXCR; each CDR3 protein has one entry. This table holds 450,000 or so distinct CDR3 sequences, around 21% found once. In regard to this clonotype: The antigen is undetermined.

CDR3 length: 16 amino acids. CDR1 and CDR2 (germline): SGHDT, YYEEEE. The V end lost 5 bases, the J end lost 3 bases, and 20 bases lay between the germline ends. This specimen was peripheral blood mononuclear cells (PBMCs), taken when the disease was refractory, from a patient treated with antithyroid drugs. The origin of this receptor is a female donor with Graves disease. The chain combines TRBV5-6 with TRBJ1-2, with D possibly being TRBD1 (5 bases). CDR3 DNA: TGTGCCAGCAGTTATAGCAGGGATGGCGTTGACTATGGCTACACCTTC. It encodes CASSYSRDGVDYGYTF. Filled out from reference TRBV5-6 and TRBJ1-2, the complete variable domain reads DAGVTQSPTHLIKTRGQQVTLRCSPKSGHDTVSWYQQALGQGPQFIFQYYEEEERQRGNFPDRFSGHQFPNYSSELNVNALLLGDSALYLCASSYSRDGVDYGYTFGSGTRLTVV.